The next 13 T cell receptor beta chains were all read from a single sample in a study of shared clonotypes between healthy human individuals. Only in-frame clones appear in the TCRdb table, and some are missing; sequencing was by immunoSEQ multiplex PCR. Among millions of clones listed, just under 95% were seen once. The naive CD8 fraction comprised CD45RO-negative cells positively selected for CCR7 and excluded terminally differentiated effector memory CD45RA+ cells. The sample taken for sequencing was naive CD8+ T cells sorted from blood. The receptors were gathered from a young man in good health.

The J gene is TRBJ2-7, the V gene TRBV5-6; a possible D gene is TRBD2 (5 bases). The CDR3 contains 15 residues. Trimming pared 2 bases from V and 4 bases from J, leaving 16 bases between. Per the germline V gene, CDR1 is SGHDT and CDR2 is YYEEEE. As DNA, the CDR3 is TGTGCCAGCAGCTTCCGAAGAGGGCGGACTTACGAGCAGTACTTC. It is translated as CASSFRRGRTYEQYF.

The V call is TRBV30, the J call TRBJ1-1; perhaps TRBD1 as D (5 bases). Per the germline V gene, CDR1 is GTSNPN and CDR2 is SVGIG (reference sequence). The CDR3 extends over 13 amino acids. The V end lost 5 bases, the J end lost 3 bases, and 13 bases lay between the germline ends. In nucleotides, the CDR3 is TGTGCCTGGGCGTGGGGGATTGACACTGAAGCTTTCTTT. Protein sequence: CAWAWGIDTEAFF. The full variable domain, completed using reference TRBV30 and TRBJ1-1, is SQTIHQWPATLVQPVGSPLSLECTVEGTSNPNLYWYRQAAGRGLQLLFYSVGIGQISSEVPQNLSASRPQDRQFILSSKKLLLSDSGFYLCAWAWGIDTEAFFGQGTRLTVV.

This chain uses TRBV13 with TRBJ2-3, with 12 bases lining up with TRBD2. CDR3 length: 18 residues. Trimming removed 2 bases from V and 0 bases from J; junction bases left unmatched: 6. CDR1 and CDR2 from the germline V gene are PRHDT and FYEKMQ (reference sequence). The CDR3 region has the DNA TGTGCCAGCAGCTTAAAGCCTAGCGGGAGGGTTAGCACAGATACGCAGTATTTT. Protein sequence: CASSLKPSGRVSTDTQYF.

This clone occurred once. The gene calls are TRBV6-5 and TRBJ2-7, with D maybe TRBD2 (7 bases). The V end lost 5 bases, the J end lost 4 bases, and 18 bases lay between the germline ends. The CDR3 length is 15 residues. Per germline, CDR1 MNHEY and CDR2 SVGAGI. CDR3 nucleotides: TGTGCCAGCAGTCTGTATGGAGCGGGACAATACGAGCAGTACTTC. It translates to CASSLYGAGQYEQYF.

The chain is built from TRBV9 and TRBJ2-2, with 11 bases that match TRBD1. J lost 7 bases, V lost 1 base, and 6 bases had no gene match. The CDR3 runs 16 residues. Germline CDR1 and CDR2: SGDLS and YYNGEE. The DNA of the CDR3 is TGTGCCAGCAGCGTACACTCCGGGACAGGGGGCGGGGAGCTGTTTTTT. Amino acids: CASSVHSGTGGGELFF.

The chain combines TRBV27 with TRBJ1-5; no clear D. The germline gives CDR1 MNHEY, CDR2 SMNVEV (reference sequence). Trimming removed 3 bases at V and 6 bases at J, with 9 bases between. CDR3 length equals 13 residues. The CDR3 sequence is CASSFYFSQPQHF. The CDR3 coding sequence is TGTGCCAGCAGTTTTTATTTTAGTCAGCCCCAGCATTTT.

CDR3 loop: CASSDTRDYQFF. CDR3 nucleotide sequence: TGTGCCAGCAGCGACACCCGGGACTACCAGTTCTTC. This chain joins TRBV13 and TRBJ2-1; 7 bases agree with TRBD2. CDR3 length equals 12 residues. J was trimmed by 13 bases and V by 5 bases; bases with no gene match: 8. Germline assignment: CDR1 PRHDT and CDR2 FYEKMQ (reference sequence).

This chain joins TRBV27 and TRBJ1-2; tentative D call: TRBD1 (5 bases). Germline-derived CDR1 and CDR2 are MNHEY and SMNVEV (reference sequence). V lost 2 bases and J lost 0, with 10 bases in between. The CDR3 consists of 15 residues. The CDR3 loop reads CASSLRQGSNYGYTF. The CDR3 coding sequence is TGTGCCAGCAGTTTACGGCAGGGATCTAACTATGGCTACACCTTC.

The rearrangement joins TRBV4-1 to TRBJ2-7; TRBD2 is a possible D gene (5 bases). Germline loops: CDR1 MGHRA, CDR2 YSYEKL. The CDR3 has 16 residues. V was pared by 4 bases and J by 3 bases, with 19 bases between. The CDR3 nucleotides are TGCGCCAGCAGCCCCCCCGGGCTAGCCGATCACTACGAGCAGTACTTC. Translating it yields CASSPPGLADHYEQYF.

V gene TRBV29-1 combines with J gene TRBJ2-3; D perhaps matches TRBD2 (5 bases). Germline V CDR1 and CDR2: SQVTM, ANQGSEA. This CDR3 spans 10 amino acids. V was pared by 7 bases and J by 6 bases, with 8 bases between. CDR3 amino acids: CSAERDTQYF. The CDR3 nucleotides read TGCAGCGCCGAGCGGGATACGCAGTATTTT.

Here the CDR3 reads CSVENGQSYEQYF. Written as DNA, the CDR3 is TGCAGCGTTGAAAATGGACAGAGCTACGAGCAGTACTTC. The J gene is TRBJ2-7, the V gene TRBV29-1; D is perhaps TRBD1 (6 bases). The CDR3 is made up of 13 amino acids. The germline CDR1 and CDR2 sequences are SQVTM and ANQGSEA. The V end was cut by 2 bases, the J end by 3 bases, with 11 bases between.

V is TRBV4-2 and J is TRBJ2-7; D uncertain. V dropped 1 base and J dropped 3 bases, with 7 bases sitting between them. The germline gives CDR1 LGHNA, CDR2 YNFKEQ. This CDR3 is 13 amino acids long. CDR3: CASSQGIGYEQYF. DNA for the CDR3: TGTGCCAGCAGCCAAGGGATAGGCTACGAGCAGTACTTC.

The J gene is TRBJ2-3, the V gene TRBV29-1; no firm D call. The CDR3 is made up of 12 amino acids. Trimming cost V 4 bases and J 0 bases, with 5 bases left between them. Per the germline V gene, CDR1 is SQVTM and CDR2 is ANQGSEA. DNA of the CDR3: TGCAGCGTTGCCGAAAGCACAGATACGCAGTATTTT. Translated, it gives CSVAESTDTQYF.